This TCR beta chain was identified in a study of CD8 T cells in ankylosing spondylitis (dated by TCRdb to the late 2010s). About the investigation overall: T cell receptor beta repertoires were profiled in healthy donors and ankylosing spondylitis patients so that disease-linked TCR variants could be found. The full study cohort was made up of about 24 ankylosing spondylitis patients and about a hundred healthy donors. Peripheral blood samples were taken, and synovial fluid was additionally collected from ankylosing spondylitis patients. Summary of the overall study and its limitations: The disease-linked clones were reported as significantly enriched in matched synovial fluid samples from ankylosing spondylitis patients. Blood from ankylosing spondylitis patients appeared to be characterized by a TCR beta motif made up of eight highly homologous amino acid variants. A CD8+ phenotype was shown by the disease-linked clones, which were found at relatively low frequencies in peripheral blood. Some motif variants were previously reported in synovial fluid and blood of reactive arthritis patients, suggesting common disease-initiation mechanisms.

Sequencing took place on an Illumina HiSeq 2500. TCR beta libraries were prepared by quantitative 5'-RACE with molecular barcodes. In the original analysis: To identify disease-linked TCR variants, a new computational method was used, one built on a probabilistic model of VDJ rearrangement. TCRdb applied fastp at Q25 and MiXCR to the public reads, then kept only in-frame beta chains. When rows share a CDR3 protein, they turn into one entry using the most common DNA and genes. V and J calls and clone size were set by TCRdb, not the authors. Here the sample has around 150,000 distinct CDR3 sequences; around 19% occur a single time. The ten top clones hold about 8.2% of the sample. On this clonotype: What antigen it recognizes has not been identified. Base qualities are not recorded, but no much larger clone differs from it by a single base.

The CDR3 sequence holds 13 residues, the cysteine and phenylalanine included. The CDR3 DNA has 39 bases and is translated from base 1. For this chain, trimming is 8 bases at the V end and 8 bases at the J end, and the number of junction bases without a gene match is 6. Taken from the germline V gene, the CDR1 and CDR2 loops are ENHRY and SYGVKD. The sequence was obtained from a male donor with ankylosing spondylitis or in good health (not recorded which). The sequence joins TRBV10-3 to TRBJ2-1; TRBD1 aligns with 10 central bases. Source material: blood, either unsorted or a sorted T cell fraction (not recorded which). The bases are TGTGCCATCCAGCGGGACAGGGGCCATGAGCAGTTCTTC. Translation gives CAIQRDRGHEQFF.